The 7 T cell receptor beta chains below were found in one sample sequenced in a study of somatic mutations in cytotoxic T cells in rheumatoid arthritis. Libraries were prepared by immunoSEQ multiplex PCR; TCRdb keeps only in-frame clonotypes and omits some of them. Among approximately 19,000 clones listed, around four fifths were seen once. The sample consisted of CD8+ T cells sorted from blood. The receptor set was obtained from an adult with rheumatoid arthritis.

This clone appeared a single time. The gene calls are TRBV9 and TRBJ1-2; weak D call: TRBD1 (6 bases). V lost 10 bases and J lost 7, with 17 bases in between. CDR1 and CDR2 (germline): SGDLS, YYNGEE. CDR3 length equals 12 residues. The CDR3 DNA is TGTGCCTCCCAGACAGGTTCGGGTGGCTACACCTTC. It translates to CASQTGSGGYTF. Filled out from reference TRBV9 and TRBJ1-2, the complete variable domain reads DSGVTQTPKHLITATGQRVTLRCSPRSGDLSVYWYQQSLDQGLQFLIQYYNGEERAKGNILERFSAQQFPDLHSELNLSSLELGDSALYFCASQTGSGGYTFGSGTRLTVV.

This chain uses TRBV4-3 with TRBJ2-2; D possibly corresponds to TRBD2 (5 bases). The CDR3 contains 15 residues. The germline gives CDR1 LGHNA, CDR2 YSLEER. Deletions cut 2 bases from V and 8 bases from J, with 15 bases between. The CDR3 DNA is TGCGCCAGCAGCCAATCCTGGACTGGGCCGGGGGAGCTGTTTTTT. This sequence encodes CASSQSWTGPGELFF.

The V gene is TRBV29-1, the J gene TRBJ2-1, with D perhaps matching TRBD1 or TRBD2 (5 bases each). The CDR3 is 19 amino acids. The V gene lost 2 bases and the J gene lost 0 bases, with 23 bases spanning the gap. Germline V CDR1 and CDR2: SQVTM, ANQGSEA. The CDR3 spells CSVEPAGTEDFSSYNEQFF. The DNA for the CDR3 is TGCAGCGTTGAACCGGCCGGGACGGAGGATTTTAGCTCCTACAATGAGCAGTTCTTC.

This chain joins TRBV19 and TRBJ1-5; TRBD1 matches 8 bases. Germline V gives CDR1 LNHDA, CDR2 SQIVND (reference sequence). The J segment lost 3 bases and the V segment lost 9 bases, leaving 10 bases of the junction unmatched. The CDR3 covers 15 residues. The CDR3: CASRPRQGINQPQHF. CDR3 DNA sequence: TGTGCCAGCCGGCCCCGACAGGGGATCAATCAGCCCCAGCATTTT.

This clone was picked up one time. The rearrangement joins TRBV30 to TRBJ2-3; the match to TRBD2 covers 13 bases. Germline assignment: CDR1 GTSNPN and CDR2 SVGIG (reference sequence). The J segment lost 2 bases and the V segment lost 2 bases, leaving 4 bases of the junction unmatched. There are 16 residues in the CDR3. DNA for the CDR3: TGTGCCTGGAGTATGGGACTAGCGGGAATCACAGATACGCAGTATTTT. Its protein is CAWSMGLAGITDTQYF.

CDR3 DNA sequence: TGTGCCAGCAGCTTATTAGGGGGGCGGGATACGCAGTATTTT. This gives the protein CASSLLGGRDTQYF. V is TRBV7-3 and J is TRBJ2-3; D is perhaps TRBD1 or TRBD2 (6 bases each). The CDR3 length is 14 residues. Looked up from germline, CDR1 is SGHTA and CDR2 is FQGTGA. V gave up 2 bases and J gave up 6 bases, with 12 bases separating them.

This clone has more than one count but fewer than ten. CDR3 nucleotide sequence: TGCAGCGTTGAAGATGGAGTTGGAACTGAAGCTTTCTTT. It translates to CSVEDGVGTEAFF. V and J are TRBV29-1 and TRBJ1-1; D is unresolved. This CDR3 region has 13 residues. The germline gives CDR1 SQVTM, CDR2 ANQGSEA. Trimming removed 0 bases at V and 5 bases at J, with 10 bases between.